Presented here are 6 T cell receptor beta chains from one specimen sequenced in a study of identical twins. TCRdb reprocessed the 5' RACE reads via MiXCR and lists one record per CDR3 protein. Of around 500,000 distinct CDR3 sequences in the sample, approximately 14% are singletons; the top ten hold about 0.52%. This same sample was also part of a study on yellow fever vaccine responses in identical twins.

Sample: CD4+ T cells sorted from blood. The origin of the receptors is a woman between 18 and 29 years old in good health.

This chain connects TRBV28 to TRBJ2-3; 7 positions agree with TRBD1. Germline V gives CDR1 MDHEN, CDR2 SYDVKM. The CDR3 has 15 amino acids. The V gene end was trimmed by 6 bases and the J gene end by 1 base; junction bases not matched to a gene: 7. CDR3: CASRRGPTGTDTQYF. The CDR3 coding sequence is TGTGCCAGCAGAAGGGGGCCGACGGGCACAGATACGCAGTATTTT.

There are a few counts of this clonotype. The CDR3 coding sequence is TGCAGTGCTAGAAGGGGTGTTTCTGGAAACACCATATATTTT. Encoded protein: CSARRGVSGNTIYF. This chain joins TRBV20-1 and TRBJ1-3, with a tentative D call TRBD1 (5 bases). Between the trimmed V and J ends, which lost 2 bases and 1 base, there was a span of 9 bases. Germline lookup yields CDR1 DFQATT and CDR2 SNEGSKA (reference sequence). The CDR3 runs to 14 residues.

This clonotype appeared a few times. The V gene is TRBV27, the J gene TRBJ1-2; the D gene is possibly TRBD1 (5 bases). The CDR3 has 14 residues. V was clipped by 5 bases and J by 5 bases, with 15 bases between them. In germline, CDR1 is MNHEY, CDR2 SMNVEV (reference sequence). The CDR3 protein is CASSPRRGVYGYTF. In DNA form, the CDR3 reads TGTGCCAGCAGTCCCAGAAGGGGCGTTTATGGCTACACCTTC.

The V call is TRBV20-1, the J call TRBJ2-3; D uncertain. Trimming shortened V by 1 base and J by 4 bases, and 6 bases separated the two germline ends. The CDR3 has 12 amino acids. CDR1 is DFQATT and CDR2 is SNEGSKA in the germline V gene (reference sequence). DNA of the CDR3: TGCAGTGCTAGAGTTGGGTCAGATACGCAGTATTTT. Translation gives CSARVGSDTQYF.

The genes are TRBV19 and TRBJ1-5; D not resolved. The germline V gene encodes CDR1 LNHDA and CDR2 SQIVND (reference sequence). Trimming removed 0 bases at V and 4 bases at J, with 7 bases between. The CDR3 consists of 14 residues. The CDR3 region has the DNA TGTGCCAGTAGTATAGAGAGCCTAAATCAGCCCCAGCATTTT. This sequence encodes CASSIESLNQPQHF.

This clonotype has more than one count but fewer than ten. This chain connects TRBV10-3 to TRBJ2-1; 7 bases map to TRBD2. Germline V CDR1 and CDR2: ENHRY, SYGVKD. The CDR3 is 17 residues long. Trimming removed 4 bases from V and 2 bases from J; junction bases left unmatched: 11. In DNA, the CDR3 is TGTGCCATCAGTGTAGTGGGACTAAAAGCGCCCTACAATGAGCAGTTCTTC. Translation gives CAISVVGLKAPYNEQFF.